The entry that follows covers one TCR beta chain sequence. This sample stems from a study of blood T cell repertoires in COVID-19. About the research overall: Italy, Spain and the United States were the sources of the convalescent and acute COVID-19 samples. Sample material is recorded as cDNA or gDNA derived from T cells, B-cell-depleted T cells, or PBMCs.

Original handling: Amplification of reference gene primers was used by the study to estimate nucleated cell counts. The data were produced by immunoSEQ multiplex PCR, yet TCRdb's version contains in-frame clones alone and is incomplete. That table furnishes V, J and clone size, whereas the DNA furnished D and trimming. There are about 58,000 clones in the sample; 78% occur only once, and nearly 5% lies in the top ten. Germline V CDR1 and CDR2: MNHEY, SVGAGI. The CDR3 is 13 residues long. V dropped 6 bases and J dropped 6 bases, with 9 bases sitting between them. The specimen was peripheral blood. The rearrangement joins TRBV6-5 to TRBJ1-6, with D perhaps matching TRBD1 (6 bases). The receptor was derived from a human donor in a cohort sampled during active COVID-19. The CDR3 here is CASRTDSNSPLHF. The CDR3 bases are TGTGCCAGCAGGACGGACAGTAATTCACCCCTCCACTTT.